Below, 31 T cell receptor beta chains from the same sample are listed, as sequenced in a study of T cells after yellow fever vaccination. TCRdb called the 5' RACE reads again in MiXCR, with one record for every CDR3 protein. Of some 550,000 distinct CDR3 sequences listed, 15% to 20% were seen once; the top ten hold 13% to 15%. The sample was PBMCs, taken 15 days after the yellow fever booster vaccination. The receptors come from a man younger than 45 who received the YFV17D yellow fever vaccine.

The chain employs TRBV11-3 and TRBJ2-1; D is tentatively TRBD1 or TRBD2 (5 bases each). Germline CDR1 reads SGHNT; CDR2 reads YENEEA. V was cut by 0 bases and J by 9 bases, with 12 bases left in between. This CDR3 spans 14 amino acids. The CDR3 DNA sequence: TGTGCCAGCAGCTTAGAGTCTGGGGGAAGTGAGCAGTTCTTC. It translates to CASSLESGGSEQFF.

The chain recombines TRBV20-1 with TRBJ2-3; 12 bases fit TRBD2. Trimming at V came to 1 base and at J to 6 bases, leaving 17 bases not matched to a gene. Germline V gene data show CDR1 as DFQATT and CDR2 as SNEGSKA (reference sequence). The length of the CDR3 is 19 residues. The CDR3 here is CSARAILASTSGRWDTQYF. The CDR3 DNA reads TGCAGTGCTAGAGCGATATTAGCTTCGACTAGCGGGAGATGGGATACGCAGTATTTT.

CDR3: CASSIRDFYEQYF. For the CDR3, the DNA is TGTGCCAGTAGTATTCGGGACTTCTACGAGCAGTACTTC. This chain joins TRBV19 and TRBJ2-7; D is perhaps TRBD2 (6 bases). CDR1 and CDR2 (germline): LNHDA, SQIVND (reference sequence). CDR3 size: 13 residues. The ends were cut back, 3 bases at V and 3 bases at J, with 9 bases in the middle.

This clonotype was picked up a small number of times. This sequence joins TRBV20-1 and TRBJ2-1, with 15 bases matching TRBD2. CDR3 size: 16 residues. Looked up from germline, CDR1 is DFQATT and CDR2 is SNEGSKA (reference sequence). Trimming at V came to 4 bases and at J to 2 bases, leaving 3 bases not matched to a gene. The CDR3 region is CSATGLAGGPYNEQFF. The DNA for the CDR3 is TGCAGTGCTACCGGACTAGCGGGAGGGCCCTACAATGAGCAGTTCTTC.

The chain recombines TRBV6-2 or TRBV6-3 with TRBJ2-7; D uncertain. Germline V CDR1 and CDR2: MNHEY, SVGEGT. The germline V and J ends were trimmed by 8 bases and 1 base, with 18 bases remaining between them. This CDR3 is built from 15 residues. For the CDR3, the DNA is TGTGCCAGCCGCCCCGTGTTACGGCGATCCTACGAGCAGTACTTC. As protein: CASRPVLRRSYEQYF.

This chain links TRBV2 with TRBJ1-1; D ambiguous. Germline CDR1 SNHLY, CDR2 FYNNEI. V was trimmed by 6 bases and J by 0 bases, leaving 11 bases between them. This CDR3 spans 14 amino acids. The CDR3 DNA reads as TGTGCCAGCAGGGGTTTGATGGTGAACACTGAAGCTTTCTTT. This sequence encodes CASRGLMVNTEAFF.

In this sample, this clonotype turned up a few times. This chain connects TRBV5-4 to TRBJ2-1, with 7 bases matching TRBD2. V shed 7 bases, J shed 4 bases, and the junction held 14 bases outside the gene matches. In germline, CDR1 is SGHNT, CDR2 YYREEE (reference sequence). This CDR3 is 16 amino acids long. The DNA for the CDR3 is TGTGCCAGCCGCCCGCAACGTGCGGGAGCTTACAATGAGCAGTTCTTC. Encoded protein: CASRPQRAGAYNEQFF.

The chain has TRBV18 and TRBJ1-3; D unclear. Germline V CDR1 and CDR2: KGHSH, LQKENI. The length of the CDR3 is 16 residues. The ends were cut back, 3 bases at V and 2 bases at J, with 14 bases in the middle. CDR3 loop: CASSPNGIAAGNTIYF. CDR3 sequence (DNA): TGTGCCAGCTCACCTAACGGGATCGCCGCTGGAAACACCATATATTTT.

This clonotype has only a few counts. The chain couples TRBV20-1 to TRBJ2-2, with 7 bases identical to TRBD1. The CDR3 sequence is 14 residues long. J was trimmed by 3 bases and V by 3 bases; bases with no gene match: 4. Germline values: CDR1 DFQATT, CDR2 SNEGSKA (reference sequence). CDR3 residues: CSARGQGDTGELFF. CDR3 DNA sequence: TGCAGTGCTAGGGGCCAGGGGGACACCGGGGAGCTGTTTTTT.

The chain employs TRBV20-1 and TRBJ2-2; tentative D call: TRBD1 (6 bases). The CDR3 has 17 residues. V lost 2 bases and J 1 base, leaving 17 bases between the germline ends. Germline CDR1 is DFQATT and CDR2 is SNEGSKA (reference sequence). The CDR3: CSARPLGGLRNTGELFF. The DNA of the CDR3 is TGCAGTGCTAGACCTTTAGGGGGTCTGCGGAACACCGGGGAGCTGTTTTTT.

The rearrangement joins TRBV7-8 to TRBJ2-5; D ambiguous. Germline V CDR1 and CDR2: SGHVS, FQNEAQ. CDR3 length: 14 amino acids. V dropped 1 base and J dropped 2 bases, with 8 bases sitting between them. In nucleotides, the CDR3 is TGTGCCAGCAGCTTAGTTGGCCCACAAGAGACCCAGTACTTC. Translated: CASSLVGPQETQYF. The whole variable domain, filled in from reference TRBV7-8 and TRBJ2-5, reads GAGVSQSPRYKVAKRGQDVALRCDPISGHVSLFWYQQALGQGPEFLTYFQNEAQLDKSGLPSDRFFAERPEGSVSTLKIQRTQQEDSAVYLCASSLVGPQETQYFGPGTRLLVL.

The sample holds a few counts of this clonotype. This chain uses TRBV12-3 or TRBV12-4 with TRBJ2-7; D not certain. This CDR3 has 15 amino acids. V lost 1 base and J 4 bases, leaving 14 bases between the germline ends. The CDR3 DNA reads as TGTGCCAGCAGTTTAGGTCCCGGGTCTGGGTACGAGCAGTACTTC. Protein: CASSLGPGSGYEQYF.

This chain links TRBV20-1 with TRBJ2-3; D is undetermined. The germline CDR1 and CDR2 sequences are DFQATT and SNEGSKA (reference sequence). The CDR3 has 11 amino acids. The V end was cut by 7 bases, the J end by 1 base, with 6 bases between. As DNA, the CDR3 is TGCAGTGTTATCGGCACAGATACGCAGTATTTT. The encoded protein is CSVIGTDTQYF.

This clonotype came up a few times. The chain has TRBV18 and TRBJ1-5, with TRBD1 as a possible D gene (5 bases). In germline, CDR1 is KGHSH, CDR2 LQKENI. CDR3 length: 14 amino acids. V lost 5 bases to trimming and J lost 8 bases, with 16 bases between them. This CDR3 is CASSLRGAMEPQHF. The CDR3 DNA sequence: TGTGCCAGCTCATTAAGGGGAGCCATGGAGCCCCAGCATTTT.

This clonotype was counted only a few times. J is TRBJ2-5 and V is TRBV15; D unclear. This CDR3 comprises 13 residues. Germline V gives CDR1 LNHNV, CDR2 YYDKDF (reference sequence). V lost 2 bases and J lost 3, with 7 bases in between. This chain's CDR3 is CATSRRKEETQYF. CDR3 sequence (DNA): TGTGCCACCAGCAGAAGAAAAGAAGAGACCCAGTACTTC.

The chain carries TRBV5-6 and TRBJ2-3; 7 bases match TRBD2. After removal of 4 bases from V and 2 bases from J, the junction contained 7 bases not matched to a gene. This CDR3 has 15 amino acids. Germline V CDR1 and CDR2: SGHDT, YYEEEE. In DNA, the CDR3 is TGTGCCAGCAGCATTAAGACTAGCATCACAGATACGCAGTATTTT. Its protein is CASSIKTSITDTQYF.

This chain links TRBV20-1 with TRBJ1-2, with a tentative D call TRBD1 (6 bases). CDR1 DFQATT and CDR2 SNEGSKA come from the germline V gene (reference sequence). The CDR3 totals 14 residues. V was shortened by 3 bases and J by 5 bases, with 16 bases between the two germline ends. In DNA form, the CDR3 reads TGCAGTGCTAGCCCCGGCGGGGGCGGGTATGGCTACACCTTC. Protein sequence: CSASPGGGGYGYTF.

This clonotype came up a few times. The chain is built from TRBV9 and TRBJ1-5, with TRBD1 matching 7 bases. Germline CDR1 reads SGDLS; CDR2 reads YYNGEE. The CDR3 sequence is 14 residues long. V trimming: 3 bases; J trimming: 5 bases; junction bases outside the gene matches: 5. The CDR3 nucleotides are TGTGCCAGCAGCGCGACAGGGTTCTATCAGCCCCAGCATTTT. Translating it yields CASSATGFYQPQHF.

The V and J genes are TRBV7-2 and TRBJ2-1; 8 positions agree with TRBD2. Losses at the gene ends were 4 bases for V and 9 bases for J; bases not matched to a gene: 8. The CDR3 is 14 amino acids. The germline gives CDR1 SGHTA, CDR2 FQGNSA. The DNA for the CDR3 is TGTGCCAGCAGCTCCCGGACTAGCTTTTTTGAGCAGTTCTTC. Translating it yields CASSSRTSFFEQFF. Based on the CDR3 plus reference TRBV7-2 and TRBJ2-1, the full variable domain is GAGVSQSPSNKVTEKGKDVELRCDPISGHTALYWYRQSLGQGLEFLIYFQGNSAPDKSGLPSDRFSAERTGGSVSTLTIQRTQQEDSAVYLCASSSRTSFFEQFFGPGTRLTVL.

CDR3 sequence: CASDNRDGPFHNEQFF. Here the CDR3 DNA reads TGTGCCAGCGATAACAGGGACGGACCCTTCCACAATGAGCAGTTCTTC. This chain uses TRBV19 with TRBJ2-1, with TRBD1 as a possible D gene (6 bases). There are 16 residues in the CDR3. Trimming shortened V by 9 bases and J by 5 bases, and 23 bases separated the two germline ends. Germline V gene data show CDR1 as LNHDA and CDR2 as SQIVND (reference sequence). The full variable domain, in which reference TRBV19 and TRBJ2-1 provide the parts outside the CDR3, is DGGITQSPKYLFRKEGQNVTLSCEQNLNHDAMYWYRQDPGQGLRLIYYSQIVNDFQKGDIAEGYSVSREKKESFPLTVTSAQKNPTAFYLCASDNRDGPFHNEQFFGPGTRLTVL.

This clonotype was counted a few times. The V and J genes are TRBV7-2 and TRBJ2-1, with TRBD1 identical over 7 bases. This CDR3 is built from 13 residues. J gave up 10 bases and V 1 base, and 4 bases lay outside the gene matches. The germline CDR1 and CDR2 sequences are SGHTA and FQGNSA. CDR3 loop: CASSLGPRGEQFF. The CDR3 DNA sequence: TGTGCCAGCAGCTTAGGGCCCAGGGGGGAGCAGTTCTTC. Full variable domain (remainder filled in from reference TRBV7-2 and TRBJ2-1): GAGVSQSPSNKVTEKGKDVELRCDPISGHTALYWYRQSLGQGLEFLIYFQGNSAPDKSGLPSDRFSAERTGGSVSTLTIQRTQQEDSAVYLCASSLGPRGEQFFGPGTRLTVL.

This clonotype was detected ten times or more. The chain recombines TRBV4-3 with TRBJ1-2, with D perhaps TRBD1 (6 bases). Looked up from germline, CDR1 is LGHNA and CDR2 is YSLEER. The CDR3 totals 14 residues. With 1 base removed from V and 7 bases from J, the gap between germline ends came to 13 bases. The CDR3, as DNA: TGCGCCAGCAGCCAAGTATTGGGGGCGATTGGCTACACCTTC. This translates into CASSQVLGAIGYTF.

This chain connects TRBV6-2 or TRBV6-3 to TRBJ2-7; D unresolved. Germline assignment: CDR1 MNHEY and CDR2 SVGEGT. The CDR3 length is 14 residues. Between the trimmed V and J ends, which lost 5 bases and 3 bases, there was a span of 14 bases. CDR3 region: CASSPPRADYEQYF. CDR3 DNA: TGTGCCAGCAGTCCCCCCCGCGCAGACTACGAGCAGTACTTC.

Only a few counts were recorded for this clonotype. CDR3 in amino acids: CASSLDGYSSTDTQYF. The CDR3 bases are TGCGCCAGCAGCTTGGACGGATATTCTAGCACAGATACGCAGTATTTT. The V call is TRBV5-1, the J call TRBJ2-3; no clear D. The germline gives CDR1 SGHRS, CDR2 YFSETQ. CDR3 length equals 16 residues. V lost 0 bases to trimming and J lost 0 bases, with 11 bases between them.

This clonotype occurred a few times. CDR3 nucleotide sequence: TGCGCCAGCAGAGGGACAGCGCAATACACCGGGGAGCTGTTTTTT. It codes for CASRGTAQYTGELFF. This chain connects TRBV4-3 to TRBJ2-2, with TRBD1 identical over 7 bases. Germline V gene sequence: CDR1 LGHNA, CDR2 YSLEER. J was trimmed by 3 bases and V by 6 bases; bases with no gene match: 7. The CDR3 spans 15 residues.

This chain links TRBV20-1 with TRBJ2-6; D is ambiguous. Germline loops: CDR1 DFQATT, CDR2 SNEGSKA (reference sequence). This CDR3 has 15 amino acids. The V gene lost 0 bases and the J gene lost 2 bases, with 8 bases spanning the gap. In DNA form, the CDR3 reads TGCAGTGCTAGAGAGGGCAGTACTGGGGCCAACGTCCTGACTTTC. Protein sequence: CSAREGSTGANVLTF.

This chain uses TRBV30 with TRBJ2-1, with a tentative D call TRBD2 (6 bases). Per germline, CDR1 GTSNPN and CDR2 SVGIG (reference sequence). The CDR3 length is 12 residues. V was shortened by 0 bases and J by 7 bases, with 7 bases between the two germline ends. The CDR3 DNA follows: TGTGCCTGGAGTGTGACTAGGAATGAGCAGTTCTTC. Translating it yields CAWSVTRNEQFF.

This clonotype was counted many times. The CDR3 DNA follows: TGTGCCAGCAGCCCCAGACCCGACTCGAAAGAGACCCAGTACTTC. Translation: CASSPRPDSKETQYF. This chain links TRBV7-2 with TRBJ2-5; no definite D call. With 5 bases removed from V and 3 bases from J, the gap between germline ends came to 16 bases. Germline V CDR1 and CDR2: SGHTA, FQGNSA. CDR3 length: 15 amino acids.

Only a few counts were recorded for this clonotype. The chain links TRBV20-1 to TRBJ2-5, with D uncertain. The CDR3 length is 12 residues. Germline V gives CDR1 DFQATT, CDR2 SNEGSKA (reference sequence). V lost 6 bases and J lost 5, with 13 bases in between. The CDR3 sequence is CSAPKVSETQYF. CDR3 sequence (DNA): TGCAGTGCACCTAAGGTTTCGGAGACCCAGTACTTC.

The rearrangement uses TRBV20-1 and TRBJ2-3; 8 bases line up with TRBD2. The CDR3 has 14 residues. With V trimmed by 1 base and J by 5 bases, 5 bases remained unmatched. Looked up from germline, CDR1 is DFQATT and CDR2 is SNEGSKA (reference sequence). The CDR3 protein is CSARVPSGLDTQYF. In DNA, the CDR3 is TGCAGTGCTAGAGTACCTAGCGGGCTAGATACGCAGTATTTT.

This clonotype was counted many times. The chain recombines TRBV27 with TRBJ2-2; D is ambiguous. Trimming stripped 2 bases from V and 0 bases from J, with 4 bases between. Germline loops: CDR1 MNHEY, CDR2 SMNVEV (reference sequence). The CDR3 spans 14 residues. DNA of the CDR3: TGTGCCAGCAGTTTACAGGCGAACACCGGGGAGCTGTTTTTT. Translating it yields CASSLQANTGELFF.